The 18 T cell receptor beta chains given below trace back to one sample, sequenced in a study of tumor-infiltrating lymphocytes in primary liver carcinoma. Starting from approximately 500 ng of total RNA, TCR beta cDNA was produced with a primer in the constant region. Slightly modified ARM-PCR with three nested multiplex PCR rounds yielded TCR beta libraries. Use of TRBV1-TRBV30 forward primers with a C-beta reverse primer characterized the first two PCR rounds, which lasted about 11 cycles each. TCRdb passed the multiplex PCR reads through MiXCR, listing each CDR3 protein once. This table holds approximately 300,000 distinct CDR3 sequences, roughly two thirds found once. Germline DNA was also extracted, while the blood RNA originated from unsorted whole blood. Sequencing was done on a sample of peripheral blood. All receptors come from a middle-aged man with primary liver carcinoma and hepatitis B virus infection.

Concerning this clonotype itself: A much larger clonotype is one base distant, so this may be a read error. The chain employs TRBV6-2 or TRBV6-3 and TRBJ2-7; D tentatively fits TRBD1 or TRBD2 (5 bases each). CDR1 is MNHEY, CDR2 SVGEGT, per germline. There are 15 residues in the CDR3. CDR3 region: CASTSRGTGRDEEYF. The CDR3 DNA reads TGTGCCAGCACGTCGAGGGGAACTGGGAGAGACGAGGAGTACTTC.

This clonotype has a handful of counts. One end of the junction varies from germline; a read error may be responsible. The rearrangement joins TRBV4-1 to TRBJ1-1; no clear D gene. Germline V gives CDR1 MGHRA, CDR2 YSYEKL. There are 13 residues in the CDR3. CDR3 nucleotides: TGCGCCAGCAGTCCCGGGCTGAAGACTGAAGCTTTCTTT. It is translated as CASSPGLKTEAFF.

In the case of this clonotype: A much larger clonotype is one base distant, so this may be a read error. The rearrangement links TRBV4-2 to TRBJ1-3; D is undetermined. The CDR3 totals 15 residues. Germline V gene data show CDR1 as LGHNA and CDR2 as YNFKEQ. CDR3 in amino acids: CASSQEASDGNTIHF. The CDR3 DNA reads TGTGCCAGCAGCCAAGAGGCGTCAGACGGAAACACCATACATTTT.

Points on this clonotype: One junction end does not reproduce the germline sequence, and a read error may be involved. The gene calls are TRBV6-2 or TRBV6-3 and TRBJ1-2; TRBD1 might be the D (5 bases). The germline V gene has CDR1 MNHEY and CDR2 SVGEGT. This CDR3 comprises 13 residues. The CDR3 here is CGSSPQGNYGYTF. CDR3 bases: TGTGGCAGCAGTCCGCAGGGAAACTATGGCTACACCTTC.

For this clonotype: This CDR3 fails to terminate in the conserved phenylalanine or tryptophan, so it likely reflects a read error. The chain is built from TRBV29-1 and TRBJ2-1; tentative D call: TRBD2 (6 bases). The CDR3 contains 14 residues. V lost 2 bases and J lost 4, with 12 bases in between. In germline, CDR1 is SQVTM, CDR2 ANQGSEA. The CDR3 nucleotides read TGCAGCGTTGAATTAGCGGTGGCATACAATGAGCAGTTCTAC. This codes for CSVELAVAYNEQFY.

In the case of this clonotype: One junction end disagrees with the germline gene, perhaps due to a read error. This chain uses TRBV28 with TRBJ2-3, with D perhaps matching TRBD2 (6 bases). Germline assignment: CDR1 MDHEN and CDR2 SYDVKM. The CDR3 is made up of 16 amino acids. The DNA for the CDR3 is TGTGCCAGTAGTTTAAGGGACTTTTCCCGCACAGATACGCAGTATTTT. Protein product: CASSLRDFSRTDTQYF.

Regarding this clonotype: Given a much more abundant clone one base away, this may be a read error. The V call is TRBV4-1, the J call TRBJ2-7; D might be TRBD1 (5 bases). The CDR3 spans 14 residues. The germline CDR1 and CDR2 sequences are MGHRA and YSYEKL. The V end lost 4 bases, the J end lost 6 bases, and 16 bases lay between the germline ends. CDR3 DNA sequence: TGCGCCAGCAGCCCCCGGGCAGGGCTAGGCGAGCAGTACTTC. Amino acid sequence: CASSPRAGLGEQYF.

Concerning this clonotype: A read error may account for a junction end that differs from germline. The gene calls are TRBV14 and TRBJ2-6; D unclear. The germline V gene encodes CDR1 SGHDN and CDR2 FVKESK. This CDR3 has 13 residues. The CDR3 is CASSRVGTNVLTF. The CDR3 DNA follows: TGTGCCAGTAGCCGGGTTGGGACCAACGTCCTGACTTTC.

Turning to this clonotype: Given a much more abundant clone one base away, this may be a read error. The genes are TRBV4-3 and TRBJ2-1, with D possibly matching TRBD2 (5 bases). There are 15 residues in the CDR3. CDR1 LGHNA and CDR2 YSLEER come from the germline V gene. CDR3 protein: CTSSQDYPLYNEQFF. CDR3 nucleotide sequence: TGCACCAGCAGCCAAGACTACCCTCTCTACAATGAGCAGTTCTTC.

This clonotype appeared a few times. The chain carries TRBV28 and TRBJ2-7; 7 bases line up with TRBD1. This CDR3 has 15 residues. Germline V CDR1 and CDR2: MDHEN, SYDVKM. The V segment lost 6 bases and the J segment 2 bases; nucleotides outside the gene matches: 10. The CDR3 coding sequence is TGTGCCAGCAGCTTACCGGGACAGTTCACCTACGAGCAGTACTTC. Its protein product is CASSLPGQFTYEQYF.

The V and J genes are TRBV5-4 and TRBJ2-1; TRBD1 might be the D (6 bases). V lost 3 bases to trimming and J lost 4 bases, with 17 bases between them. The CDR3 runs 16 residues. Germline-derived CDR1 and CDR2 are SGHNT and YYREEE (reference sequence). CDR3 amino acids: CASSSGRGGNYNEQFF. In nucleotides, the CDR3 is TGTGCCAGCAGCTCAGGCAGGGGCGGAAATTACAATGAGCAGTTCTTC. Looking up the rest from reference TRBV5-4 and TRBJ2-1 gives the full variable domain: ETGVTQSPTHLIKTRGQQVTLRCSSQSGHNTVSWYQQALGQGPQFIFQYYREEENGRGNFPPRFSGLQFPNYSSELNVNALELDDSALYLCASSSGRGGNYNEQFFGPGTRLTVL.

Concerning this clonotype itself: A much larger clonotype is one base distant, so this may be a read error. The rearrangement uses TRBV4-3 and TRBJ2-7; 11 bases map to TRBD2. Germline-derived CDR1 and CDR2 are LGHNA and YSLEER. The CDR3 spans 20 residues. CDR3 nucleotide sequence: TGCGCCATCAGCCAAGAAAGTGTGCTAGCGGGAGGTCTTGGGTTCTACGAGCAGTACTTC. As protein: CAISQESVLAGGLGFYEQYF.

This rearrangement joins TRBV12-3 or TRBV12-4 to TRBJ2-3; D gene unclear. The ends were cut back, 8 bases at V and 6 bases at J, with 9 bases in the middle. This CDR3 region has 11 residues. The CDR3 loop reads CASGLRDTQYF. The CDR3 nucleotides are TGTGCCAGCGGTCTCCGGGATACGCAGTATTTT.

This clonotype showed up many times. V is TRBV6-2 or TRBV6-3 and J is TRBJ2-2; D is tentatively TRBD1 or TRBD2 (5 bases each). With 6 bases removed from V and 2 bases from J, the gap between germline ends came to 10 bases. Germline V lookup: CDR1 MNHEY, CDR2 SVGEGT. CDR3 length: 14 amino acids. The CDR3 here is CASRGRINTGELFF. Here the CDR3 DNA reads TGTGCCAGCAGGGGACGGATCAACACCGGGGAGCTGTTTTTT.

This clonotype has only a few counts. The chain recombines TRBV6-1 with TRBJ2-1; unclear D gene. This CDR3 region has 16 residues. V was pared by 5 bases and J by 7 bases, with 21 bases between. Germline V gene sequence: CDR1 MNHNS, CDR2 SASEGT. In DNA form, the CDR3 reads TGTGCCAGCAGTATGATACCCCCGGCAGAACGGAATGAGCAGTTCTTC. As protein: CASSMIPPAERNEQFF.

Concerning this clonotype: Compared with germline, one end of the junction differs, possibly owing to a read error. The chain uses TRBV4-3 and TRBJ1-3; D not resolved. Germline loops: CDR1 LGHNA, CDR2 YSLEER. CDR3 length equals 16 residues. The CDR3 bases are TGCACCAGCAGCCAAGATAGCTACCTCTCTGGAAACATCATATATTTT. Protein product: CTSSQDSYLSGNIIYF.

As regards this clonotype: A read error may be the cause here, since a much bigger clone is one base away. The rearrangement uses TRBV29-1 and TRBJ2-5; 7 bases are shared with TRBD2. V was pared by 3 bases and J by 7 bases, with 17 bases of the junction left unmatched. Germline CDR1 SQVTM, CDR2 ANQGSEA. The CDR3 length is 16 residues. CDR3 sequence reads: CSVDGLDNTLRWTQYF. The CDR3 DNA is TGCAGCGTTGATGGACTAGATAATACTCTAAGATGGACCCAGTACTTC. Looking up the rest from reference TRBV29-1 and TRBJ2-5 gives the full variable domain: SAVISQKPSRDICQRGTSLTIQCQVDSQVTMMFWYRQQPGQSLTLIATANQGSEATYESGFVIDKFPISRPNLTFSTLTVSNMSPEDSSIYLCSVDGLDNTLRWTQYFGPGTRLLVL.

This clonotype was observed many times. The chain combines TRBV4-2 with TRBJ2-6; TRBD1 or TRBD2 may be the D gene (5 bases each). Germline CDR1 LGHNA, CDR2 YNFKEQ. The ends were cut back, 6 bases at V and 2 bases at J, with 11 bases in the middle. There are 15 residues in the CDR3. The CDR3 region is CASRPGTAGANVLTF. In nucleotides, the CDR3 is TGTGCCAGCAGACCCGGGACGGCTGGGGCCAACGTCCTGACTTTC.